This is a list of T cell receptor beta chains from one sample in a study of T cell responses to AZD1222 COVID-19 vaccine. Produced via immunoSEQ multiplex PCR; TCRdb's table is partial and in-frame only. The data contain roughly 66,000 clones, roughly 91% of them seen just once; the ten biggest clones take up around 4.8%. This specimen consisted of peripheral blood, obtained 28 days after the second dose of the MenACWY control vaccine. The source is an adult who received the MenACWY meningococcal vaccine as a control. Both conserved end residues are trimmed from each CDR3. Each record gives: CDR3 protein, V gene, clone size. Size values are once, few and many counts, or a class for expanded clones, and some rows have none.

cdr3_aa: ASSQDISGGLVQETQY
v_call: TRBV4-3
clone_size: .

cdr3_aa: ASSFRQAGTEAF
v_call: TRBV5-6
clone_size: .

cdr3_aa: ASSLAGHNEQF
v_call: TRBV4-3
clone_size: .

cdr3_aa: ASREPNTGELF
v_call: TRBV28
clone_size: .

cdr3_aa: ASSPRTGVGVYNEQF
v_call: TRBV3-1/TRBV3-2
clone_size: .

cdr3_aa: ASSFSAGYYGYT
v_call: TRBV27
clone_size: .

cdr3_aa: ASSFQNFNTEAF
v_call: TRBV7-2
clone_size: .

cdr3_aa: ASSLTNTEAF
v_call: TRBV7-8
clone_size: .

cdr3_aa: ASSSGRKAGNTIY
v_call: TRBV5-1
clone_size: .

cdr3_aa: ASSYGRQELAGEH
v_call: TRBV6-5
clone_size: .

cdr3_aa: ASSLMGLRQGTHEQY
v_call: TRBV7-2
clone_size: .

cdr3_aa: ASSYSGGPTDTQY
v_call: TRBV7-2
clone_size: .

cdr3_aa: ASSYAKTGSVSPLH
v_call: TRBV6-5
clone_size: .

cdr3_aa: ASSSPRRQY
v_call: TRBV6-5
clone_size: .

cdr3_aa: ASSAQGAKEMGEGYT
v_call: TRBV5-1
clone_size: .

cdr3_aa: ASSLKGSGNNSPLH
v_call: TRBV6-8
clone_size: once

cdr3_aa: ASSIKDGPAEAF
v_call: TRBV7-9
clone_size: .

cdr3_aa: ASSIGRTGANVLT
v_call: TRBV19
clone_size: .

cdr3_aa: ASSLRQGFYEQY
v_call: TRBV5-4
clone_size: .